Here is one TCR beta chain with its context. The same CDR3 is also encoded by other DNA sequences in this sample. The record originates from a study of blood T cell repertoires in COVID-19. Study information: The analysed material was cDNA or gDNA that came from T cells, B-cell-depleted T cells, or PBMCs.

This CDR3 region has 14 residues. CDR1 LNHDA and CDR2 SQIVND come from the germline V gene (reference sequence). V lost 4 bases, J lost 4 bases, and 2 bases stayed unmatched. Clones were read by immunoSEQ multiplex PCR, and TCRdb kept only the in-frame ones, dropping some. The sample includes tens of thousands of clones, about 90% seen only once; the top ten take under 8.5%. This chain connects TRBV19 to TRBJ1-2, with TRBD1 matching 11 bases. The sample comprised peripheral blood. The TCR was taken from a man in his 70s with active COVID-19. As DNA, the CDR3 is TGTGCCAGTAGTACCGGACAGGGGGCCTATGGCTACACCTTC. This codes for CASSTGQGAYGYTF.